This T cell receptor (beta chain) derives from a study of tissue T cells after allogeneic stem cell transplantation. General study points: The patient cohort was small and clinically heterogeneous, with limited sampling depth. The study did not identify alloreactive or antigen-specific tissue TCRs, and some clones might be persisting host cells. TCR repertoires tracked anatomic similarity, regardless of disease or transplant status. Motif-based clustering found tissue-specific repertoire signatures shared across patients, though few clones were shared.

The sample holds one count of this clone. Its antigen is currently unknown. A read error may produce the germline difference seen at one junction end. The genes are named according to mouse. The CDR3 extends 1 residue past the end of the read, so its final part is completed from the germline J gene. The same CDR3 also results from other DNA sequences found in this sample. This CDR3 has 12 residues. Germline V gene sequence: CDR1 KGHTA, CDR2 FRNEEI. Profiled with immunoSEQ multiplex PCR; TCRdb holds only in-frame clones, not every one. This sample carries 48,000 or so clones, roughly 73% of them seen once, and the ten largest clones take about 0.7%.

The receptor was isolated from a pool of C57BL/6 mice in good health. This sequence joins TRBV24 and TRBJ2-3; D is uncertain. Sample: sorted cells pooled from one or two spleens. The part of the CDR3 DNA that was read is TGCGCCAGCCCTAATAGTGCAGAAACGCTGTAT. Translating gives CASPNSAETLY. The complete CDR3 reads CASPNSAETLYF.